This T cell receptor (beta chain) was obtained from a study of CD8 T cells in Susac syndrome. Trimming left V 4 bases short and J 5 bases short, with 5 bases between. The CDR3 covers 12 residues. Germline V gene sequence: CDR1 MGHDK, CDR2 SYGVNS. Random hexamers were used to reverse transcribe an amount of about 0.45 to 1 ug RNA. The CDR3 of TCR beta was amplified by immunoSEQ multiplex PCR across 54 Vbeta and 13 Jbeta. One entry per CDR3 protein results from TCRdb running MiXCR on the immunoSEQ multiplex PCR reads. The data show 95,000 to 150,000 distinct CDR3 sequences, around 94% seen once. This chain joins TRBV25-1 and TRBJ2-2; no clear D gene. This TCR was sampled from a human donor with Susac syndrome. The material sequenced was CD8+ T cells from PBMCs. CDR3 nucleotide sequence: TGTGCCAGCAGTGTAGATACCGGGGAGCTGTTTTTT. It encodes CASSVDTGELFF.